Listed below are T cell receptor beta chains from one sample, sequenced in a study of blood T cell repertoires in COVID-19. Libraries were prepared by immunoSEQ multiplex PCR; TCRdb keeps only in-frame clonotypes and omits some of them. Seen here are over 65,000 clones, roughly 79% observed once, and the top ten hold 44%. Sequencing was carried out using peripheral blood. The receptors were sampled from a man at least 80 years old with acute or convalescent COVID-19. Each CDR3 is given with its conserved first and last residue. A D gene is named only where the DNA matches it firmly. Size is stated for part of the rows, as once, few or many counts, or as a class when the clone is expanded.

CDR3 protein | CDR3 DNA | J gene | D gene | V gene | clone size
CASSSQGAYGYTF | TGTGCCAGCAGCTCACAGGGGGCCTATGGCTACACCTTC | TRBJ1-2 | TRBD1 | TRBV5-4 | once
CASSYAGDSPNYGYTF | TGTGCCAGCAGTTACGCCGGGGACAGCCCGAACTATGGCTACACCTTC | TRBJ1-2 | TRBD1 | TRBV6-5 | NA
CASHDLAGDYNEQFF | TGCGCCAGCCATGACCTAGCGGGAGACTACAATGAGCAGTTCTTC | TRBJ2-1 | TRBD2 | TRBV5-1 | NA
CASSSQGFSETQYF | TGTGCCAGCAGCTCGCAGGGGTTTTCGGAGACCCAGTACTTC | TRBJ2-5 | NA | TRBV7-8 | NA
CASSQVCRRAGEQFF | TGTGCCAGCAGCCAAGTGTGCCGGAGGGCCGGTGAGCAGTTCTTC | TRBJ2-1 | NA | TRBV3-1/TRBV3-2 | NA
CASTLSSGEDEQFF | TGTGCCAGCACATTATCATCGGGGGAAGATGAGCAGTTCTTC | TRBJ2-1 | NA | TRBV18 | few
CASSEGRGYSPLHF | TGTGCCAGCAGTGAAGGTCGGGGATATTCACCCCTCCACTTT | TRBJ1-6 | NA | TRBV2 | once
CASSEFVGSTTPGELFF | TGCGCCAGCAGTGAGTTCGTCGGGTCTACTACACCCGGGGAGCTGTTTTTT | TRBJ2-2 | NA | TRBV10-1 | NA
CASSLKGVSSPLHF | TGTGCCAGCAGCTTAAAAGGAGTATCTTCACCCCTCCACTTT | TRBJ1-6 | NA | TRBV7-3 | few
CASSRRTGDTGELFF | TGTGCCAGCAGCAGAAGGACAGGGGACACCGGGGAGCTGTTTTTT | TRBJ2-2 | TRBD1 | TRBV7-9 | NA
CASSQEQSGYNEQFF | TGCGCCAGCAGTCAAGAACAAAGTGGTTACAATGAGCAGTTCTTC | TRBJ2-1 | NA | TRBV5-1 | NA
CASKTSGGRSYNEQFF | TGTGCCAGCAAGACTAGCGGAGGCCGGTCCTACAATGAGCAGTTCTTC | TRBJ2-1 | TRBD2 | TRBV28 | NA
CASSPGLAGVGHNEQFF | TGCGCCAGCAGCCCGGGACTAGCGGGAGTAGGCCACAATGAGCAGTTCTTC | TRBJ2-1 | TRBD2 | TRBV5-1 | NA
CASRTGIGETQYF | TGCGCCAGCAGAACAGGGATAGGAGAGACCCAGTACTTC | TRBJ2-5 | NA | TRBV5-1 | once
CASSNQALGNTIYF | TGTGCCAGCAGCAACCAGGCTCTCGGAAACACCATATATTTT | TRBJ1-3 | NA | TRBV14 | once
CASSLDRGHGNTIYF | TGTGCCAGCAGCCTCGACAGGGGGCACGGAAACACCATATATTTT | TRBJ1-3 | TRBD1 | TRBV3-1/TRBV3-2 | NA
CASSPLPGGGGQPQHF | TGTGCCAGCTCACCCCTCCCAGGAGGCGGGGGTCAGCCCCAGCATTTT | TRBJ1-5 | NA | TRBV18 | once
CASSVDPSGDYNEQFF | TGTGCCAGCAGCGTAGACCCTAGCGGAGACTACAATGAGCAGTTCTTC | TRBJ2-1 | TRBD2 | TRBV9 | NA
CASSFAPGQTNYGYTF | TGTGCCAGCAGCTTCGCTCCGGGACAGACTAACTATGGCTACACCTTC | TRBJ1-2 | TRBD1 | TRBV27 | NA
CSAEKDYGWFF | TGCAGTGCTGAGAAGGACTACGGATGGTTCTTC | TRBJ2-1 | NA | TRBV20-1 | NA
CASSLEVTGGNEKLFF | TGCGCCAGCAGCTTGGAAGTGACAGGGGGAAATGAAAAACTGTTTTTT | TRBJ1-4 | TRBD1 | TRBV5-1 | few
CSVVSRWQETQYF | TGCAGCGTTGTTTCTAGATGGCAAGAGACCCAGTACTTC | TRBJ2-5 | NA | TRBV29-1 | NA
CASRPRLSGRAGGELFF | TGTGCCAGCAGACCTAGGCTAAGCGGGAGGGCCGGCGGGGAGCTGTTTTTT | TRBJ2-2 | TRBD2 | TRBV7-2 | NA
CASSWTSYGYTF | TGTGCCAGCAGTTGGACATCCTATGGCTACACCTTC | TRBJ1-2 | NA | TRBV6-2/TRBV6-3 | NA
CASSDPVSEQFF | TGTGCCAGCAGTGACCCCGTTTCTGAGCAGTTCTTC | TRBJ2-1 | NA | TRBV25-1 | NA
CASSLAGGAPYGYTF | TGCGCCAGCAGCCTCGCAGGGGGCGCGCCCTATGGCTACACCTTC | TRBJ1-2 | TRBD1 | TRBV4-3 | NA
CASEPSTSGSYEQYF | TGCGCCAGCGAGCCGTCGACTAGCGGGAGTTACGAGCAGTACTTC | TRBJ2-7 | TRBD2 | TRBV10-2 | NA
CASSLGTSLYEQYF | TGCGCCAGCAGCCTAGGGACTAGCTTATACGAGCAGTACTTC | TRBJ2-7 | TRBD2 | TRBV5-1 | NA
CASGWDSEAKNIQYF | TGTGCTAGTGGGTGGGACTCCGAAGCCAAAAACATTCAGTACTTC | TRBJ2-4 | NA | TRBV12-5 | NA
CASSARDRETSEQYF | TGCGCCAGCAGCGCCCGGGACAGAGAGACCAGCGAGCAGTACTTC | TRBJ2-7 | TRBD1 | TRBV4-1 | NA
CASSQTGDYGYTF | TGTGCCAGCAGCCAGACAGGGGACTATGGCTACACCTTC | TRBJ1-2 | TRBD1 | TRBV6-5 | NA